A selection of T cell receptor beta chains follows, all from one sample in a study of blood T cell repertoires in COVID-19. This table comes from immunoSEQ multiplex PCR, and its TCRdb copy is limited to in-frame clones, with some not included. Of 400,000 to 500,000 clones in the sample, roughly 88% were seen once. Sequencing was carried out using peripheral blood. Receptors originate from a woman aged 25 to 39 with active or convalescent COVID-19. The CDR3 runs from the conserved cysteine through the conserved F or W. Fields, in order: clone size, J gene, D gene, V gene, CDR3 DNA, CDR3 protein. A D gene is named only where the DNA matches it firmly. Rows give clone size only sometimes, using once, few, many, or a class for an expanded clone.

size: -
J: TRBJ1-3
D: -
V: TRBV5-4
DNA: TGTGCCAGCAGCTTGGCCGGGGTAGCGGGAAACACCATATATTTT
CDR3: CASSLAGVAGNTIYF

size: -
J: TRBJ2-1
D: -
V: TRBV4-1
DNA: TGCGCCAGCAGCCCGGACAATTACAATGAGCAGTTCTTC
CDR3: CASSPDNYNEQFF

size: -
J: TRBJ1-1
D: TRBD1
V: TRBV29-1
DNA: TGCAGCGTCAGCACAGGGGGCACTGAAGCTTTCTTT
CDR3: CSVSTGGTEAFF

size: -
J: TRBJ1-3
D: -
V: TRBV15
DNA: TGTGCCACCAGCAGAGATAGGGGACTAACACGAGGAAACACCATATATTTT
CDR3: CATSRDRGLTRGNTIYF

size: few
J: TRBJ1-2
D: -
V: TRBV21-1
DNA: TGTGCCAGCAGTATGAAGGGACAGAACTATGGCTACACCTTC
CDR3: CASSMKGQNYGYTF

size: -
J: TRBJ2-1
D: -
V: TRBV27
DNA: TGTGCCAGCAGTAGACGACCGCAGACTTACAATGAGCAGTTCTTC
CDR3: CASSRRPQTYNEQFF

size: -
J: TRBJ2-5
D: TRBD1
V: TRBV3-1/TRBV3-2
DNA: TGTGCCAGCAGCCAAACAGGGGGCACGGAGACCCAGTACTTC
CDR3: CASSQTGGTETQYF

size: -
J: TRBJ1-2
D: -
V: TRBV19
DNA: TGTGCCAGTAGTATGGCCAGTCTCTATGGCTACACCTTC
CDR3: CASSMASLYGYTF

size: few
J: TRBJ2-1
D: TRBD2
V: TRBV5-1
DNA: TGCGCCAGCAGCTTGGCGCAGCGGGAGGGGGACGGTGAGCAGTTCTTC
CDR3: CASSLAQREGDGEQFF

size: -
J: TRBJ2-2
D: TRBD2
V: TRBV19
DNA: TGTGCCAGTAGTTTAGCGGGGGATCCCACCGGGGAGCTGTTTTTT
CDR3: CASSLAGDPTGELFF

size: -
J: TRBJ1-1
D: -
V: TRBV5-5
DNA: TGTGCCAGCAGCCAGGACACCTACACTGAAGCTTTCTTT
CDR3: CASSQDTYTEAFF

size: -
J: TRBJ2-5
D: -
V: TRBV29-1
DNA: TGCAGCGTTGATCGCGGCCAGGGGTTTGGGGAGACCCAGTACTTC
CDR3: CSVDRGQGFGETQYF

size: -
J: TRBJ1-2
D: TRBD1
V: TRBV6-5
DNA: TGTGCCATGCGGACAGGAGCGAACTATGGCTACACCTTC
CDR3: CAMRTGANYGYTF

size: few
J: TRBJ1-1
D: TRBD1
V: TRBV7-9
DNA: TGTGCCAGCAGCTTAGGTAGGGGGCTGAACACTGAAGCTTTCTTT
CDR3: CASSLGRGLNTEAFF

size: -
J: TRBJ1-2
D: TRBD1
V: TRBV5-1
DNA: TGCGCCAGCAGCCTTGACAGGGGGCTGGATGGCTACACCTTC
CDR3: CASSLDRGLDGYTF

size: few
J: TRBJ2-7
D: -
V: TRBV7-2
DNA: TGTGCCAGCAGCTTAAACAGGGTTTACGAGCAGTACTTC
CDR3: CASSLNRVYEQYF

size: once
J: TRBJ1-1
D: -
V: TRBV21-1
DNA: TGTGCCAGCAGCAAAGTAAGTCGCCCCGGTTGGGGCAGCCCGAACACTGAAGCTTTCTTT
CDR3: CASSKVSRPGWGSPNTEAFF

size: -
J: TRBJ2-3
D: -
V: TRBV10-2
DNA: TGCGCCAGCAGTGAGTTATTTAGCACAGATACGCAGTATTTT
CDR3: CASSELFSTDTQYF

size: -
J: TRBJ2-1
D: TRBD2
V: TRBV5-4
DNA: TGTGCCAGCAGCTTCCGGGGACTAGCGGGGGCCTCCAATGAGCAGTTCTTC
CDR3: CASSFRGLAGASNEQFF

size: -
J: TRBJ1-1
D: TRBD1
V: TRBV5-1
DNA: TGCGCCAGCAGCTTAAAGACAGGGACGAACACTGAAGCTTTCTTT
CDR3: CASSLKTGTNTEAFF

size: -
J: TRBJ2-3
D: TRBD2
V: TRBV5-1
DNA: TGCGCCAGCAAGAGGGGACTAGCGGAGAACCGGAGGGATACGCAGTATTTT
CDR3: CASKRGLAENRRDTQYF

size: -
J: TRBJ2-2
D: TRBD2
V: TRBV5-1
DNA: TGCGCCAGCAGCCTTAGCGGGAGGCCCAACACCGGGGAGCTGTTTTTT
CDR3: CASSLSGRPNTGELFF

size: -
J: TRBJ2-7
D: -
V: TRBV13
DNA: TGTGCCAGCAGCATAACCCGGGATCCATCCTACGAGCAGTACTTC
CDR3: CASSITRDPSYEQYF

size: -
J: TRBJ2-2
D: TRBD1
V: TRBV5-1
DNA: TGCGCCAGCAGCTTGGGACAGGGGAACACCGGGGAGCTGTTTTTT
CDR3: CASSLGQGNTGELFF

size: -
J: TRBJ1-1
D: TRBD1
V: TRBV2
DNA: TGTGCCAGCCGGGACAGAGAGAACACTGAAGCTTTCTTT
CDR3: CASRDRENTEAFF

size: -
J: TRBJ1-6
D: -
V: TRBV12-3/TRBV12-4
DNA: TGTGCCAGCAGCCCGACACGGAATTCACCCCTCCACTTT
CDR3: CASSPTRNSPLHF

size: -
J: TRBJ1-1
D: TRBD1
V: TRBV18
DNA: TGTGCCAGCTCACCTTCACAGGGGGTGAACACTGAAGCTTTCTTT
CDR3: CASSPSQGVNTEAFF

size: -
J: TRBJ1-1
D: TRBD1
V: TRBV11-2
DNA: TGTGCCAGCAGCTTAGCAGGGGGCGGCACTGAAGCTTTCTTT
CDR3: CASSLAGGGTEAFF

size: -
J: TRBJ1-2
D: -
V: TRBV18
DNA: TGTGCCAGCTCACCCAGTGACAGGAGGAATAACTATGGCTACACCTTC
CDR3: CASSPSDRRNNYGYTF

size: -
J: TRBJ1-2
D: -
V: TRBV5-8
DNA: TGTGCCAGCAGCTTGCTGACAGCACGGTTCTATGGCTACACCTTC
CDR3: CASSLLTARFYGYTF

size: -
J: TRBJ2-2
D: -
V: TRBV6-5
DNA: TGTGCCAGCAAAGCACCCTCTTCAGGTCAGGTGTTTTTT
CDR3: CASKAPSSGQVFF

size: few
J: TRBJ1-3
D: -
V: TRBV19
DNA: TGTGCCAGTACCACCCCCTGGGGGGTCTCTGGAAACACCATATATTTT
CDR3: CASTTPWGVSGNTIYF

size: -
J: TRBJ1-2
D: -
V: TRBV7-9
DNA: TGTGCCAGCAGCTTAGTCTCCCTATATGGCTACACCTTC
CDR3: CASSLVSLYGYTF

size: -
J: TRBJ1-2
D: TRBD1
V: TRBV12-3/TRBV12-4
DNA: TGTGCCAGCAGTTTTGGACAGGGGAATGGCTACACCTTC
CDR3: CASSFGQGNGYTF

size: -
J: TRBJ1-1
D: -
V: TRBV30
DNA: TGTGCCTGGGACCCGGGACACCTGAACACTGAAGCTTTCTTT
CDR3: CAWDPGHLNTEAFF

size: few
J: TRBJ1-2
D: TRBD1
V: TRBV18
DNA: TGTGCCAGCTCACCAGACAGGGTCAATGGCTACACCTTC
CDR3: CASSPDRVNGYTF

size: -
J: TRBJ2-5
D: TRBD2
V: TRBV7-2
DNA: TGTGCCAGCAGCCAGACTAGCGGGGGAGGCCCCCAGTACTTC
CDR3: CASSQTSGGGPQYF

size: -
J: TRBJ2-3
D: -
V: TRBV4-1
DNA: TGCGCCAGCAGCCAGGCCGGGGCAGATACGCAGTATTTT
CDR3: CASSQAGADTQYF

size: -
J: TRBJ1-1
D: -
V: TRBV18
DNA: TGTGCCAGCTCACCAGGCAGGGGAACTGAAGCTTTCTTT
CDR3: CASSPGRGTEAFF

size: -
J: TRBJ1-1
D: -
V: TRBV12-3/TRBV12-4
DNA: TGTGCCAGCAGTGGAGGGTTCACTGAAGCTTTCTTT
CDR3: CASSGGFTEAFF

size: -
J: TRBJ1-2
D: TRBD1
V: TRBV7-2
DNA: TGTGCCAGCAGCTCCCCGGGACAGGGGGCATATGGCTACACCTTC
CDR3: CASSSPGQGAYGYTF

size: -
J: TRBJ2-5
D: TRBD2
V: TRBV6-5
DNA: TGTGCCAGCAGTTACGGGGTAGCGGGAGTAGAGACCCAGTACTTC
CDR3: CASSYGVAGVETQYF

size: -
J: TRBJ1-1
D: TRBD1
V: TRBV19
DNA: TGTGCCAGTAGTCCCCAGGACAGGGTTGGCACTGAAGCTTTCTTT
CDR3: CASSPQDRVGTEAFF

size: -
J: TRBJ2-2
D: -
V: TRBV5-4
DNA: TGTGCCAGCAGCCGCTGGGCAGCGGGCGCGAACACCGGGGAGCTGTTTTTT
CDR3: CASSRWAAGANTGELFF

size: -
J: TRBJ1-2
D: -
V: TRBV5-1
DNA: TGCGCCAGCAGCTTGGGGGACCCGGGACTCTATGGCTACACCTTC
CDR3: CASSLGDPGLYGYTF

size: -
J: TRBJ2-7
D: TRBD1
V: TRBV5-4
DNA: TGTGCCAGCAGCGTCGGGACAGGGTCCGCGGACGAGCAGTACTTC
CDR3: CASSVGTGSADEQYF

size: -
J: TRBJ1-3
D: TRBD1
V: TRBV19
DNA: TGTGCCAGTAGAGGACAGGATAGGAAACCTGGAAACACCATATATTTT
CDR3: CASRGQDRKPGNTIYF

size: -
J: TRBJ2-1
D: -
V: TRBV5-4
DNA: TGTGCCAGCAGCCTTGGGCTCTCCTACAATGAGCAGTTCTTC
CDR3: CASSLGLSYNEQFF